This TCR beta chain was identified during a study of cytomegalovirus exposure and HLA in healthy donors. Study findings and constraints: According to the study, around 150 TCR beta chains were cytomegalovirus-associated.

The CDR3 length is 13 residues. CDR1 is MNHNS and CDR2 is SASEGT in the germline V gene. V dropped 2 bases and J dropped 4 bases, with 8 bases sitting between them. Data came from immunoSEQ multiplex PCR; TCRdb stores just in-frame clones and leaves some out. In the table there are approximately 170,000 clones, about 85% of which are singletons. About this clone itself: Its antigen is not identified.

The rearrangement links TRBV6-1 to TRBJ1-2; D is possibly TRBD1 (5 bases). The source material was PBMCs. The source of this sequence is a man between 18 and 29 years old in good health and CMV-seropositive. CDR3 protein: CASSEQGFYGYTF. The CDR3 DNA follows: TGTGCCAGCAGTGAACAGGGATTCTATGGCTACACCTTC.